Shown below are 20 T cell receptor beta chains from a single sample sequenced in a study of cytomegalovirus exposure and HLA in healthy donors. Researchers ran the PCR with 60 Vbeta and 13 Jbeta primers. Sequencing used immunoSEQ multiplex PCR; TCRdb keeps in-frame clones, though not all of them. This table has around 200,000 clones, approximately 84% appearing once. The sequencing input was PBMCs. All receptors derive from a middle-aged woman in good health and CMV-seronegative.

V and J are TRBV30 and TRBJ1-3, with a possible D match to TRBD1 (6 bases). The CDR3 contains 15 residues. Trimming took 4 bases from V and 2 from J, leaving 15 bases between them. Germline assignment: CDR1 GTSNPN and CDR2 SVGIG (reference sequence). CDR3 in DNA: TGTGCCTGGACTCAGGGGTCCGGCCCTGGAAACACCATATATTTT. This translates into CAWTQGSGPGNTIYF.

This chain links TRBV2 with TRBJ2-2, with D maybe TRBD2 (5 bases). Deletions cut 7 bases from V and 6 bases from J, with 21 bases between. The germline CDR1 and CDR2 sequences are SNHLY and FYNNEI. This CDR3 has 16 residues. CDR3 region: CASTIAGSSYPGELFF. DNA for the CDR3: TGTGCCAGCACCATTGCGGGCAGTTCTTACCCCGGGGAGCTGTTTTTT. Full variable domain (rest looked up from reference TRBV2 and TRBJ2-2): EPEVTQTPSHQVTQMGQEVILRCVPISNHLYFYWYRQILGQKVEFLVSFYNNEISEKSEIFDDQFSVERPDGSNFTLKIRSTKLEDSAMYFCASTIAGSSYPGELFFGEGSRLTVL.

This clone was counted once. The chain is built from TRBV6-1 and TRBJ1-5; tentative D call: TRBD1 (6 bases). This CDR3 is 16 amino acids long. Trimming cost V 1 base and J 6 bases, with 16 bases left between them. Looked up from germline, CDR1 is MNHNS and CDR2 is SASEGT. The CDR3 loop is CASSEDRVYRGQPQHF. DNA of the CDR3: TGTGCCAGCAGTGAAGACAGGGTCTATCGTGGTCAGCCCCAGCATTTT.

CDR3 sequence: CASSPKVAGDNEQFF. CDR3 sequence (DNA): TGTGCCAGCTCACCAAAGGTAGCGGGGGACAATGAGCAGTTCTTC. The gene calls are TRBV18 and TRBJ2-1; 9 bases are a match to TRBD2. From germline, CDR1 is KGHSH and CDR2 LQKENI. V lost 2 bases to trimming and J lost 5 bases; unmatched junction nucleotides: 4. The CDR3 totals 15 residues.

The V call is TRBV5-4, the J call TRBJ1-1; TRBD1 might be the D (5 bases). The CDR3 consists of 15 residues. V shed 4 bases and J shed 4 bases, with 17 bases lying between them. CDR1 and CDR2 (germline): SGHNT, YYREEE (reference sequence). CDR3 in amino acids: CASSKESGLITEAFF. As DNA, the CDR3 is TGTGCCAGCAGCAAAGAATCAGGGTTAATCACTGAAGCTTTCTTT.

V and J are TRBV7-4 and TRBJ2-1, with 9 bases matching TRBD2. In germline, CDR1 is SGHVT, CDR2 SQSDAQ. CDR3 length equals 17 residues. The ends lost 6 bases at V and 4 bases at J; junction bases unmatched: 13. As DNA, the CDR3 is TGTGCCAGCAGACATCCTGGACTGGCGGGGGGGTACAATGAGCAGTTCTTC. Encoded protein: CASRHPGLAGGYNEQFF.

The gene calls are TRBV18 and TRBJ1-2; 9 bases fit TRBD1. Germline-derived CDR1 and CDR2 are KGHSH and LQKENI. The CDR3 is made up of 15 amino acids. With V trimmed by 3 bases and J by 8 bases, 10 bases remained unmatched. The DNA for the CDR3 is TGTGCCAGCTCACCTAGGACAGGGGAGTCCGAGGGCTACACCTTC. This sequence encodes CASSPRTGESEGYTF.

The genes are TRBV5-6 and TRBJ2-1; 13 nucleotides line up with TRBD2. V was clipped by 5 bases and J by 7 bases; unmatched bases: 9. This CDR3 is 16 amino acids long. Germline V gives CDR1 SGHDT, CDR2 YYEEEE. CDR3 protein: CASRREGLAGLNEQFF. The CDR3 DNA is TGTGCCAGCAGGCGCGAGGGACTAGCGGGGCTTAATGAGCAGTTCTTC.

The chain uses TRBV15 and TRBJ1-5; D is uncertain. CDR3 length equals 14 residues. CDR1 and CDR2 (germline): LNHNV, YYDKDF (reference sequence). Trimming cost V 0 bases and J 5 bases, with 8 bases left between them. The DNA of the CDR3 is TGTGCCACCAGCAGAGACGGGTGGGATCAGCCCCAGCATTTT. It translates to CATSRDGWDQPQHF. Full variable domain (rest looked up from reference TRBV15 and TRBJ1-5): DAMVIQNPRYQVTQFGKPVTLSCSQTLNHNVMYWYQQKSSQAPKLLFHYYDKDFNNEADTPDNFQSRRPNTSFCFLDIRSPGLGDTAMYLCATSRDGWDQPQHFGDGTRLSIL.

The gene calls are TRBV9 and TRBJ1-2; D call uncertain. V shed 0 bases and J shed 0 bases, with 6 bases lying between them. Germline values: CDR1 SGDLS, CDR2 YYNGEE. This CDR3 region has 14 residues. The CDR3 loop reads CASSVGAANYGYTF. The CDR3 coding sequence is TGTGCCAGCAGCGTAGGGGCAGCTAACTATGGCTACACCTTC.

V usage is TRBV6-1 and J usage is TRBJ2-1; D might be TRBD1 (5 bases). There are 15 residues in the CDR3. With 2 bases removed from V and 0 bases from J, the gap between germline ends came to 8 bases. Germline assignment: CDR1 MNHNS and CDR2 SASEGT. CDR3 residues: CASSEQGSSYNEQFF. The CDR3, as DNA: TGTGCCAGCAGTGAACAGGGAAGCTCCTACAATGAGCAGTTCTTC.

The chain uses TRBV5-1 and TRBJ1-1; D gene unclear. This CDR3 contains 15 residues. Germline CDR1 and CDR2: SGHRS and YFSETQ. Between the trimmed V and J ends, which lost 2 bases and 3 bases, there was a span of 14 bases. In DNA form, the CDR3 reads TGCGCCAGCAGCTTTGCAGGTCCGGAGGACACTGAAGCTTTCTTT. Amino acids: CASSFAGPEDTEAFF. Using reference TRBV5-1 and TRBJ1-1 for the parts outside the CDR3, the full variable domain is KAGVTQTPRYLIKTRGQQVTLSCSPISGHRSVSWYQQTPGQGLQFLFEYFSETQRNKGNFPGRFSGRQFSNSRSEMNVSTLELGDSALYLCASSFAGPEDTEAFFGQGTRLTVV.

In this sample, this clone turned up a few times. The rearrangement links TRBV29-1 to TRBJ2-7; D uncertain. The CDR3 covers 11 residues. Germline V gene lookup returns CDR1 SQVTM and CDR2 ANQGSEA. Deletions cut 3 bases from V and 4 bases from J, with 7 bases between. CDR3 sequence reads: CSVEAEYEQYF. CDR3 coding DNA: TGCAGCGTTGAGGCGGAATACGAGCAGTACTTC.

The CDR3 protein is CASSPYGTTSGDHITDTQYF. The CDR3 region has the DNA TGTGCCAGCTCACCATATGGTACCACTAGCGGGGATCATATCACAGATACGCAGTATTTT. The chain uses TRBV18 and TRBJ2-3, with 10 positions matching TRBD2. Germline loops: CDR1 KGHSH, CDR2 LQKENI. The junction had 16 bases not matched to a gene; V was cut back by 2 bases and J by 2 bases. This CDR3 is built from 20 residues.

This clone was detected only once. The chain joins TRBV4-1 to TRBJ1-2; 7 nucleotides line up with TRBD1. V shed 4 bases, J shed 2 bases, and the junction held 16 bases outside the gene matches. Per germline, CDR1 MGHRA and CDR2 YSYEKL. The CDR3 is 18 residues long. The chain's CDR3 is CASSLKEVQGRWNYGYTF. CDR3 coding DNA: TGCGCCAGCAGCCTAAAAGAAGTACAGGGGCGGTGGAACTATGGCTACACCTTC.

The rearrangement joins TRBV13 to TRBJ1-2; 11 nucleotides match TRBD1. The CDR3 has 15 amino acids. The J segment lost 7 bases and the V segment lost 0 bases, leaving 4 bases of the junction unmatched. Germline CDR1 PRHDT, CDR2 FYEKMQ (reference sequence). The DNA of the CDR3 is TGTGCCAGCAGCTTAGGGGACAGGGGGCGAAGTGGCTACACCTTC. This translates into CASSLGDRGRSGYTF.

The V call is TRBV6-5, the J call TRBJ2-7; D perhaps matches TRBD1 (6 bases). The V gene lost 8 bases and the J gene lost 1 base, with 12 bases spanning the gap. Looked up from germline, CDR1 is MNHEY and CDR2 is SVGAGI. The CDR3 loop spans 13 amino acids. In DNA form, the CDR3 reads TGTGCCAGCCTACAGGGCCCTTCCTACGAGCAGTACTTC. It specifies CASLQGPSYEQYF.

This chain joins TRBV15 and TRBJ2-5; 8 bases align to TRBD2. After removal of 1 base from V and 4 bases from J, the junction contained 8 bases not matched to a gene. Germline values: CDR1 LNHNV, CDR2 YYDKDF (reference sequence). This CDR3 region has 16 residues. For the CDR3, the DNA is TGTGCCACCAGCAGAGCCAAGCGGGGGCTAGGAGAGACCCAGTACTTC. It is translated as CATSRAKRGLGETQYF.

This chain's CDR3 is CASSVGSAGGFTDTQYF. In nucleotides, the CDR3 is TGTGCCAGCAGCGTAGGGTCAGCGGGGGGATTCACAGATACGCAGTATTTT. The V gene is TRBV9, the J gene TRBJ2-3, with 9 nucleotides matching TRBD2. The CDR3 is made up of 17 amino acids. The V and J ends lost 0 bases and 2 bases, in that order; junction bases with no gene match: 7. CDR1 is SGDLS and CDR2 is YYNGEE in the germline V gene.

The J gene is TRBJ2-1, the V gene TRBV11-2; maybe TRBD1 (5 bases). The length of the CDR3 is 17 residues. Germline lookup yields CDR1 SGHAT and CDR2 FQNNGV. Trimming pared 2 bases from V and 5 bases from J, leaving 19 bases between. The CDR3 nucleotides are TGTGCCAGCAGCTTACCCGGTTCAGGGTGGTACAACAATGAGCAGTTCTTC. Its translation is CASSLPGSGWYNNEQFF. The variable domain in full, with the rest retrieved from reference TRBV11-2 and TRBJ2-1, is EAGVAQSPRYKIIEKRQSVAFWCNPISGHATLYWYQQILGQGPKLLIQFQNNGVVDDSQLPKDRFSAERLKGVDSTLKIQPAKLEDSAVYLCASSLPGSGWYNNEQFFGPGTRLTVL.